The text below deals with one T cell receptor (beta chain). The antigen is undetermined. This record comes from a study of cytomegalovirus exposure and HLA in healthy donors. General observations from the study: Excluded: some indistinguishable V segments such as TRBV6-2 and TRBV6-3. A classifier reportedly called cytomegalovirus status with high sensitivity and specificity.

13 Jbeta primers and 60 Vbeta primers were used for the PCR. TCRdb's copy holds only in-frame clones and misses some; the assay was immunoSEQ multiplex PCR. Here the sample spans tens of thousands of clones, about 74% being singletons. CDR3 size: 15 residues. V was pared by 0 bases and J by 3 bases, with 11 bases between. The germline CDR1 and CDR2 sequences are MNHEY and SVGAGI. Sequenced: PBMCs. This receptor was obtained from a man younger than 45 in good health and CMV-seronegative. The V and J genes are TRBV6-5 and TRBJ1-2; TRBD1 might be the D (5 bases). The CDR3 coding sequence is TGTGCCAGCAGTTACTCGATCGGGGGGTACTATGGCTACACCTTC. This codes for CASSYSIGGYYGYTF.